Shown below are 22 T cell receptor beta chains from a single sample sequenced in a study of blood T cell repertoires in COVID-19. Clones were read by immunoSEQ multiplex PCR, and TCRdb kept only the in-frame ones, dropping some. Here the sample spans about 180,000 clones, 70% to 90% being singletons. Material: peripheral blood. The source is a man aged 35-49 years with active or convalescent COVID-19.

The DNA for the CDR3 is TGCAGCGTTGGGACAGGGAAGGGGCAGCCCCAGCATTTT. This sequence encodes CSVGTGKGQPQHF. The chain uses TRBV29-1 and TRBJ1-5, with 8 bases that match TRBD1. CDR3 size: 13 residues. The V gene end was trimmed by 4 bases and the J gene end by 7 bases; junction bases not matched to a gene: 6. Germline V CDR1 and CDR2: SQVTM, ANQGSEA.

This chain connects TRBV2 to TRBJ2-7, with 7 bases that match TRBD1. J lost 2 bases, V lost 5 bases, and 12 bases had no gene match. Germline loops: CDR1 SNHLY, CDR2 FYNNEI. The CDR3 is 16 amino acids. CDR3 sequence reads: CASSKGAETGTYEQYF. CDR3 DNA sequence: TGTGCCAGCAGTAAGGGGGCTGAGACAGGGACCTACGAGCAGTACTTC.

V is TRBV18 and J is TRBJ1-5; 10 bases agree with TRBD1. V dropped 4 bases and J dropped 4; count of bases not matched to a gene: 4. This CDR3 is built from 15 residues. Germline V gene data show CDR1 as KGHSH and CDR2 as LQKENI. CDR3 residues: CASSLGTGANQPQHF. In nucleotides, the CDR3 is TGTGCCAGCTCACTAGGGACAGGGGCAAATCAGCCCCAGCATTTT.

The CDR3 protein is CASSGTGTDTQYF. In nucleotides, the CDR3 is TGTGCCAGCAGCGGGACAGGGACAGATACGCAGTATTTT. This sequence joins TRBV6-5 and TRBJ2-3; 9 bases agree with TRBD1. The germline CDR1 and CDR2 sequences are MNHEY and SVGAGI. There are 13 residues in the CDR3. The J segment lost 3 bases and the V segment lost 6 bases, leaving 1 base of the junction unmatched.

The genes are TRBV7-9 and TRBJ1-2; unclear D gene. Trimming removed 10 bases at V and 7 bases at J, with 19 bases between. Germline values: CDR1 SEHNR, CDR2 FQNEAQ (reference sequence). The CDR3 contains 13 residues. The CDR3 DNA sequence: TGTGCCATACCAGCCCCGGGTCGAAGTGGCTACACCTTC. This codes for CAIPAPGRSGYTF. The full variable domain, its missing parts supplied by reference TRBV7-9 and TRBJ1-2, is DTGVSQNPRHKITKRGQNVTFRCDPISEHNRLYWYRQTLGQGPEFLTYFQNEAQLEKSRLLSDRFSAERPKGSFSTLEIQRTEQGDSAMYLCAIPAPGRSGYTFGSGTRLTVV.

The chain uses TRBV6-5 and TRBJ2-6, with a weak D call TRBD1 (5 bases). CDR1 is MNHEY, CDR2 SVGAGI, per germline. Trimming pared 6 bases from V and 4 bases from J, leaving 13 bases between. This CDR3 has 15 residues. CDR3 DNA: TGTGCCAGCAGCGGCAGGGCATTGGGGGCCAACGTCCTGACTTTC. Translating it yields CASSGRALGANVLTF.

The rearrangement uses TRBV24-1 and TRBJ1-5; tentatively, D is TRBD1 (5 bases). The CDR3 has 15 residues. Germline V gives CDR1 KGHDR, CDR2 SFDVKD. Trimming took off 3 bases at V and 3 bases at J, with 11 bases between the two ends. The CDR3 DNA reads TGTGCCACCAGTGATCCTGACAGCCCCAATCAGCCCCAGCATTTT. It is translated as CATSDPDSPNQPQHF.

This clone was counted a single time. The CDR3 reads CASSLVAGGKETQYF. DNA for the CDR3: TGTGCCAGCAGTTTAGTAGCGGGGGGTAAAGAGACCCAGTACTTC. This sequence joins TRBV28 and TRBJ2-5; 10 nucleotides agree with TRBD2. Germline V gene data show CDR1 as MDHEN and CDR2 as SYDVKM. V dropped 2 bases and J dropped 3; count of bases not matched to a gene: 3. The CDR3 contains 15 residues.

This chain links TRBV3-1 (or the pseudogene TRBV3-2) with TRBJ2-1, with TRBD2 matching over 14 bases. V lost 6 bases and J lost 5; bases outside the gene matches: 9. The CDR3 consists of 17 residues. The germline V gene encodes CDR1 LGHDT and CDR2 YNNKEL (reference sequence). CDR3 in amino acids: CASSPGTTSGGDNEQFF. CDR3 DNA: TGTGCCAGCAGTCCCGGGACGACTAGCGGGGGGGACAATGAGCAGTTCTTC.

The gene calls are TRBV9 and TRBJ2-1, with a weak D call TRBD2 (6 bases). Germline V gene data show CDR1 as SGDLS and CDR2 as YYNGEE. The CDR3 has 15 residues. V shed 0 bases and J shed 8 bases, with 15 bases lying between them. CDR3 sequence (DNA): TGTGCCAGCAGCGTAGATGGGGGGATTTTGGATGAGCAGTTCTTC. As protein: CASSVDGGILDEQFF.

The gene calls are TRBV6-5 and TRBJ2-4; D is undetermined. In germline, CDR1 is MNHEY, CDR2 SVGAGI. V dropped 7 bases and J dropped 9 bases, with 16 bases sitting between them. This CDR3 region has 13 residues. The CDR3, as DNA: TGTGCCAGCACTATTGACCCTAGTGGCATTCAGTACTTC. Translated, it gives CASTIDPSGIQYF.

This chain connects TRBV19 to TRBJ1-2, with TRBD1 matching over 7 bases. The CDR3 is 15 residues long. V lost 5 bases and J lost 5; bases outside the gene matches: 11. Germline CDR1 LNHDA, CDR2 SQIVND (reference sequence). Here the CDR3 reads CASSPSGGQPYGYTF. The DNA for the CDR3 is TGTGCCAGTAGTCCGTCTGGGGGACAGCCTTATGGCTACACCTTC.

The chain links TRBV5-4 to TRBJ2-7; possible D gene TRBD2, 8 bases. This CDR3 spans 14 amino acids. Trimming pared 3 bases from V and 4 bases from J, leaving 14 bases between. CDR1 is SGHNT and CDR2 is YYREEE in the germline V gene (reference sequence). CDR3 coding DNA: TGTGCCAGCAGCTCGGGAGGGGGCCTATACGAGCAGTACTTC. The encoded protein is CASSSGGGLYEQYF.

The chain is built from TRBV7-9 and TRBJ2-7; a weak D match, TRBD2 (7 bases). This CDR3 region has 17 residues. Germline V lookup: CDR1 SEHNR, CDR2 FQNEAQ (reference sequence). V lost 5 bases and J lost 5, with 25 bases in between. The CDR3, as DNA: TGTGCCAGCAGCCGCACAGGATCCTGGGGGGGCCGGAACGAGCAGTACTTC. Residues: CASSRTGSWGGRNEQYF. Combining the CDR3 with reference TRBV7-9 and TRBJ2-7 gives the whole variable domain DTGVSQNPRHKITKRGQNVTFRCDPISEHNRLYWYRQTLGQGPEFLTYFQNEAQLEKSRLLSDRFSAERPKGSFSTLEIQRTEQGDSAMYLCASSRTGSWGGRNEQYFGPGTRLTVT.

This chain connects TRBV19 to TRBJ2-2; 12 bases line up with TRBD1. The CDR3 has 20 amino acids. J gave up 7 bases and V 6 bases, and 21 bases lay outside the gene matches. CDR1 is LNHDA, CDR2 SQIVND, per germline (reference sequence). The CDR3 DNA follows: TGTGCCAGTAGCCCTCCTTTGGGGCTTCCGGGACAGGGGGCCTTCGGGGAGCTGTTTTTT. It yields the protein CASSPPLGLPGQGAFGELFF.

This chain connects TRBV6-5 to TRBJ2-1, with D possibly being TRBD2 (6 bases). This CDR3 region has 14 residues. CDR1 MNHEY and CDR2 SVGAGI come from the germline V gene. V was shortened by 6 bases and J by 3 bases, with 12 bases between the two germline ends. The CDR3 coding sequence is TGTGCCAGCAGCCGGGACTCCTACTACAATGAGCAGTTCTTC. It encodes CASSRDSYYNEQFF.

V is TRBV9 and J is TRBJ1-4, with 8 nucleotides matching TRBD1. V lost 3 bases, J lost 7 bases, and 5 bases stayed unmatched. Per the germline V gene, CDR1 is SGDLS and CDR2 is YYNGEE. The CDR3 has 14 amino acids. The CDR3 loop reads CASSGTGTGEKLFF. In DNA form, the CDR3 reads TGTGCCAGCAGCGGGACAGGGACAGGTGAAAAACTGTTTTTT.

The chain links TRBV23-1 to TRBJ2-5, with a weak D call TRBD2 (6 bases). TRBV23-1 is an ORF for which the function is uncertain. Deletions cut 6 bases from V and 1 base from J, with 15 bases between. This CDR3 is 15 amino acids long. CDR3 sequence (DNA): TGCGCCAGCAGGGACTATAAGGGGCCCCAAGAGACCCAGTACTTC. This codes for CASRDYKGPQETQYF.

V gene TRBV3-1 (or the pseudogene TRBV3-2) combines with J gene TRBJ1-4; TRBD1 aligns across 9 bases. The V gene's germline CDR1 is LGHDT and CDR2 YNNKEL (reference sequence). Unmatched junction bases numbered 9, after V lost 5 bases and J lost 2 bases. This CDR3 is built from 17 residues. The CDR3 coding sequence is TGTGCCAGCAGCTCGTCCCGGGACAGGGTTACTAATGAAAAACTGTTTTTT. Amino acid sequence: CASSSSRDRVTNEKLFF.

The chain has TRBV7-9 and TRBJ1-1, with D unclear. The V end lost 5 bases, the J end lost 8 bases, and 12 bases lay between the germline ends. This CDR3 has 12 amino acids. Germline V gene sequence: CDR1 SEHNR, CDR2 FQNEAQ (reference sequence). CDR3 amino acids: CASSLSDLEAFF. CDR3 DNA: TGTGCCAGCAGCCTCAGCGACCTGGAAGCTTTCTTT.

The V call is TRBV9, the J call TRBJ2-7; D is perhaps TRBD1 (6 bases). With 0 bases removed from V and 0 bases from J, the gap between germline ends came to 19 bases. The CDR3 has 18 residues. Germline-derived CDR1 and CDR2 are SGDLS and YYNGEE. In DNA form, the CDR3 reads TGTGCCAGCAGCGTAGGGACCTCCGTTGTGGACAGCTCCTACGAGCAGTACTTC. Translated: CASSVGTSVVDSSYEQYF.

V usage is TRBV5-4 and J usage is TRBJ1-6; 10 nucleotides line up with TRBD1. The J segment lost 10 bases and the V segment lost 0 bases, leaving 4 bases of the junction unmatched. This CDR3 is built from 15 residues. Germline values: CDR1 SGHNT, CDR2 YYREEE (reference sequence). The DNA of the CDR3 is TGTGCCAGCAGCTTGGAAGGGACAGGGGAATCACCCCTCCACTTT. It translates to CASSLEGTGESPLHF.